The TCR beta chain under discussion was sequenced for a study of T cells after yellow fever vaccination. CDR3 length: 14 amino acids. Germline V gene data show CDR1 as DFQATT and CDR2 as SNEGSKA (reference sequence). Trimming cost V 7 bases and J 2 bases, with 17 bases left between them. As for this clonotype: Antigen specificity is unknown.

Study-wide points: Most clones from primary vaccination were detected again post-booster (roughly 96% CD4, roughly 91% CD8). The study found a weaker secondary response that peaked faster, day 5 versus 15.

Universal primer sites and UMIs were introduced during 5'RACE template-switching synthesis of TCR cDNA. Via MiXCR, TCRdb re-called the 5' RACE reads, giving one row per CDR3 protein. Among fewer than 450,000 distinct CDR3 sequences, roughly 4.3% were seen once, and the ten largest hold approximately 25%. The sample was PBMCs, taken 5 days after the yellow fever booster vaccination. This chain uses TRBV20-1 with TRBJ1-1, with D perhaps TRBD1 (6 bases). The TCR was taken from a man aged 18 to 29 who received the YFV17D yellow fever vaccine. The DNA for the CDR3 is TGCAGTGGAAGGGCAGGGGCTAAAAACACTGAAGCTTTCTTT. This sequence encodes CSGRAGAKNTEAFF.